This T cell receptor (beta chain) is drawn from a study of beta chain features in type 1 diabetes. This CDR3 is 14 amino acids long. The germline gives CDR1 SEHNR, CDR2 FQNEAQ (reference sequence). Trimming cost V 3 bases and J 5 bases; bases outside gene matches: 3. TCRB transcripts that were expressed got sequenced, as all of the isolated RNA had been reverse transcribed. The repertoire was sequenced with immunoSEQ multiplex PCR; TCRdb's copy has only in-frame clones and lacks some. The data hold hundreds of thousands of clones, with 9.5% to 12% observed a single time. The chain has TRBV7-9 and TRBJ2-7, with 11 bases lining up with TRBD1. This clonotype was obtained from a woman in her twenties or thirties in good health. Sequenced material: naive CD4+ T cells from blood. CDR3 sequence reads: CASSFRTGGDEQYF. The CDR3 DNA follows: TGTGCCAGCAGCTTCCGGACAGGGGGCGACGAGCAGTACTTC.